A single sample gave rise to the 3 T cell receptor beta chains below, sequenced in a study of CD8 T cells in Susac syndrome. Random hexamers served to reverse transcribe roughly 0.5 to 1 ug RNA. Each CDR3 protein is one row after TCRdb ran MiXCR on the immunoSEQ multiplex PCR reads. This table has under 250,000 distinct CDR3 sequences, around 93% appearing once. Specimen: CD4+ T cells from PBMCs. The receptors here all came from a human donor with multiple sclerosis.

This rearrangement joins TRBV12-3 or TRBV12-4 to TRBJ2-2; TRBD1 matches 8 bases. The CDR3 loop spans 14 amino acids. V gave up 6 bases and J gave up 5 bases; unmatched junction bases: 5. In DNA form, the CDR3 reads TGTGCCAGCAGCGCAGGGGGCAGGACCGGGGAGCTGTTTTTT. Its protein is CASSAGGRTGELFF.

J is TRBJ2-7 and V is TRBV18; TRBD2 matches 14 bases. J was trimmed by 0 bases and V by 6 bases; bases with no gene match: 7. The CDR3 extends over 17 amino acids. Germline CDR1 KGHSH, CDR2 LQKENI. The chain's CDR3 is CASSPRTSGGSSYEQYF. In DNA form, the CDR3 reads TGTGCCAGCTCGCCTAGGACTAGCGGGGGGAGCTCCTACGAGCAGTACTTC.

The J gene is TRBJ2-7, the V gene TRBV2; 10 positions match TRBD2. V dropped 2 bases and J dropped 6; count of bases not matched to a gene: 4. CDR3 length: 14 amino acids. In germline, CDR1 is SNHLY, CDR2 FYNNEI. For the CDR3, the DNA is TGTGCCAGCAGTGAAAAGCGGGGGGGCTTCGAGCAGTACTTC. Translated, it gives CASSEKRGGFEQYF.